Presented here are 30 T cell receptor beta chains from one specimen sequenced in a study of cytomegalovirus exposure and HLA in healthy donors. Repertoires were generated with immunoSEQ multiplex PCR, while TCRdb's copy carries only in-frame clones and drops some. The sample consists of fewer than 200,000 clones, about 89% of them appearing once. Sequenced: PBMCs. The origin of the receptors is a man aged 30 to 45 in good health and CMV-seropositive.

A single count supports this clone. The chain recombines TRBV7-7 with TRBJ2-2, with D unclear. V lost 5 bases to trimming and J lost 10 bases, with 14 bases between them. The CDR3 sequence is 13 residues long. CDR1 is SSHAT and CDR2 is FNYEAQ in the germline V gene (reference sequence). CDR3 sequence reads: CASSQARSKELFF. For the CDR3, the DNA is TGTGCCAGCAGCCAGGCGCGGTCTAAGGAGCTGTTTTTT.

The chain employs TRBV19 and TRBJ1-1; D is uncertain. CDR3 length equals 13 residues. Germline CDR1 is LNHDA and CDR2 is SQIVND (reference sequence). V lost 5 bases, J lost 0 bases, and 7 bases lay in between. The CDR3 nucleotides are TGTGCCAGTAGTCCCTATATGAACACTGAAGCTTTCTTT. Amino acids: CASSPYMNTEAFF.

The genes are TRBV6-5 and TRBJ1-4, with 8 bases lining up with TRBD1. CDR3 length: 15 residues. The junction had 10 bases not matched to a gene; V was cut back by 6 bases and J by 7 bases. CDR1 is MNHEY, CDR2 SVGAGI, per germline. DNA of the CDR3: TGTGCCAGCAGCCGCTCAGGGGGCTCTGGTGAAAAACTGTTTTTT. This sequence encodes CASSRSGGSGEKLFF.

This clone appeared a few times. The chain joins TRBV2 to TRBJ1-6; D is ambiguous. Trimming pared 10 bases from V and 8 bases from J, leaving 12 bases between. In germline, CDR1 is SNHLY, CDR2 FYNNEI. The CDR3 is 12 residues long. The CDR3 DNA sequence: TGTGCCACCAAGGAGTGGGATTCACCCCTCCACTTT. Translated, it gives CATKEWDSPLHF.

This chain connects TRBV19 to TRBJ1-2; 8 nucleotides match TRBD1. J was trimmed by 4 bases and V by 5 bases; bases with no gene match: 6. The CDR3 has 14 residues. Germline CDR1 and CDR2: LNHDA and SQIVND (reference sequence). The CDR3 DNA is TGTGCCAGTAGTTCGGACAGGGACGCCTATGGCTACACCTTC. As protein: CASSSDRDAYGYTF. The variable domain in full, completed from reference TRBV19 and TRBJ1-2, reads DGGITQSPKYLFRKEGQNVTLSCEQNLNHDAMYWYRQDPGQGLRLIYYSQIVNDFQKGDIAEGYSVSREKKESFPLTVTSAQKNPTAFYLCASSSDRDAYGYTFGSGTRLTVV.

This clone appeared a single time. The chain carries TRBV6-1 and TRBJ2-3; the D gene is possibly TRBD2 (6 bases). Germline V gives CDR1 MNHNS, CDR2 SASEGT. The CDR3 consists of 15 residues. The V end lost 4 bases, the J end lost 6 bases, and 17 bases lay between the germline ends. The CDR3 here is CASSVLWTAGDTQYF. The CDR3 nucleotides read TGTGCCAGCAGTGTCTTATGGACCGCGGGGGATACGCAGTATTTT.

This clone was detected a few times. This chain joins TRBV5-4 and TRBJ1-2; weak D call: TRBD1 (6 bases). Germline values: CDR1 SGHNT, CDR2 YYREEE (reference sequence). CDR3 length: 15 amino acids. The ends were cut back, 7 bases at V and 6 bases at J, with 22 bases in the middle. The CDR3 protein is CASSRRGARLDGYTF. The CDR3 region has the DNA TGTGCCAGCTCAAGACGGGGGGCTCGATTGGATGGCTACACCTTC.

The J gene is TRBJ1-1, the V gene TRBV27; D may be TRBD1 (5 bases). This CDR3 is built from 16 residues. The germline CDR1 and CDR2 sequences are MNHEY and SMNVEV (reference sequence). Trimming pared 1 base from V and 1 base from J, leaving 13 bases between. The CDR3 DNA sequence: TGTGCCAGCAGTTTATTGGGGGTAGAAGGGAACACTGAAGCTTTCTTT. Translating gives CASSLLGVEGNTEAFF.

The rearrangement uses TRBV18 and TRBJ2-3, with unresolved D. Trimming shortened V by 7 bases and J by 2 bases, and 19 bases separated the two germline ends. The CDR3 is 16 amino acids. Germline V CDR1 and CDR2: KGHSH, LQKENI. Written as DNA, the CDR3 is TGTGCCAGCTTTCAGCAGGCTAAGGGTTACACAGATACGCAGTATTTT. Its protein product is CASFQQAKGYTDTQYF.

Here the CDR3 DNA reads TGTGCCAGCAGCTTCGGCGGTAGCTCCTACGAGCAGTACTTC. This translates into CASSFGGSSYEQYF. The chain carries TRBV5-4 and TRBJ2-7; no definite D call. The V end lost 2 bases, the J end lost 0 bases, and 9 bases lay between the germline ends. Germline-derived CDR1 and CDR2 are SGHNT and YYREEE (reference sequence). The CDR3 contains 14 residues.

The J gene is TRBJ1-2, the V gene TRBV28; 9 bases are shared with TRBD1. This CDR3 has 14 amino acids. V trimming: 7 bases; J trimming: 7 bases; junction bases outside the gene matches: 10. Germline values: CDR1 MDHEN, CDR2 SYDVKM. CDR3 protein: CASIPGTGPVGYTF. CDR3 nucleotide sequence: TGTGCCAGCATTCCCGGGACAGGGCCTGTTGGCTACACCTTC.

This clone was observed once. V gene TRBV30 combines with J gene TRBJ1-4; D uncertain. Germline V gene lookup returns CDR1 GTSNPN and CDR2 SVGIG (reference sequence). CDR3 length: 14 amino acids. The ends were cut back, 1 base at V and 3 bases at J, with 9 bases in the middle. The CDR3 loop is CAWSDGSSNEKLFF. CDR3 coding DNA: TGTGCCTGGAGTGATGGCTCCTCTAATGAAAAACTGTTTTTT.

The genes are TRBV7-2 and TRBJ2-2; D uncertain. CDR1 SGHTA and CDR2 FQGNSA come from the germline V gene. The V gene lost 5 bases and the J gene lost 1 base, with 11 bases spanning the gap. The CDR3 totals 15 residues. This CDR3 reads CASSPTPLNTGELFF. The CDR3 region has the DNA TGTGCCAGCAGCCCAACTCCTCTGAACACCGGGGAGCTGTTTTTT.

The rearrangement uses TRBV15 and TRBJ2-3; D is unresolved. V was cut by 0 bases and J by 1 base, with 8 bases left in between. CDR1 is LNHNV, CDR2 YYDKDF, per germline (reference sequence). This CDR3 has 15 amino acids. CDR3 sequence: CATSRDGQGTDTQYF. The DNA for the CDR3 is TGTGCCACCAGCAGAGATGGGCAGGGCACAGATACGCAGTATTTT.

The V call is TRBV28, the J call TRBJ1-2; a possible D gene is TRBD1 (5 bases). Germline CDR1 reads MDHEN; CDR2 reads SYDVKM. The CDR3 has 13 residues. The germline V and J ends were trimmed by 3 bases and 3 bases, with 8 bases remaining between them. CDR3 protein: CASSLQGHYGYTF. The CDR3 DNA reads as TGTGCCAGCAGTTTGCAGGGCCACTATGGCTACACCTTC.

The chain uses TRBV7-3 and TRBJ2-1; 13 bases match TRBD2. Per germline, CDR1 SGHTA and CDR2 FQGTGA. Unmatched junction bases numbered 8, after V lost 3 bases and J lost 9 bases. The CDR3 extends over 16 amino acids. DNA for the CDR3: TGTGCCAGCAGCTTCACCAGCCGACTAGCGGGGGGTGAGCAGTTCTTC. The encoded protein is CASSFTSRLAGGEQFF.

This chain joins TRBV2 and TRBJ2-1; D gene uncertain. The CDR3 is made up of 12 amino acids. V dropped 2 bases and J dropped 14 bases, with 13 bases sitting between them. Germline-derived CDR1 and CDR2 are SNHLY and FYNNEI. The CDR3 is CASSEFQVREFF. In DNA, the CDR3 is TGTGCCAGCAGTGAATTCCAGGTTCGGGAGTTCTTC.

CDR3 in DNA: TGTGCCAGCAGCTCACCGCGGGGCGGAACTGAAGCTTTCTTT. The encoded protein is CASSSPRGGTEAFF. The V and J genes are TRBV11-1 and TRBJ1-1, with D possibly TRBD1 on 5 matching bases. The CDR3 spans 14 residues. The V end lost 4 bases, the J end lost 5 bases, and 14 bases lay between the germline ends. Germline V gene data show CDR1 as SGHAT and CDR2 as FQDESV (reference sequence). The full variable domain, its missing parts supplied by reference TRBV11-1 and TRBJ1-1, is EAEVAQSPRYKITEKSQAVAFWCDPISGHATLYWYRQILGQGPELLVQFQDESVVDDSQLPKDRFSAERLKGVDSTLKIQPAELGDSAMYLCASSSPRGGTEAFFGQGTRLTVV.

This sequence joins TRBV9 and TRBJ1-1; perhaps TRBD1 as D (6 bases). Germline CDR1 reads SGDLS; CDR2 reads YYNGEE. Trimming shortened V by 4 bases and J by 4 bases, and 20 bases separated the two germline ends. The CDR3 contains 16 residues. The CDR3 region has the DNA TGTGCCAGCAGCCCCGAAAACGGGGGCGCTTCCACTGAAGCTTTCTTT. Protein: CASSPENGGASTEAFF.

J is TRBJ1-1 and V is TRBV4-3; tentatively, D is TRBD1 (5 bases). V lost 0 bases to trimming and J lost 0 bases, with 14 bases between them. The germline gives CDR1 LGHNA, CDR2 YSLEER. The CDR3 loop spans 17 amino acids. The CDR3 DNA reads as TGCGCCAGCAGCCAAGATGGGGGGGTAGGGTTGAACACTGAAGCTTTCTTT. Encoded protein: CASSQDGGVGLNTEAFF.

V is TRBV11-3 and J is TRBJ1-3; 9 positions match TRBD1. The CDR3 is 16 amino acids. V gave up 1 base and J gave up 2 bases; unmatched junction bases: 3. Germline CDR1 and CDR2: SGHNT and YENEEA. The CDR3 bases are TGTGCCAGCAGCTTAGGAGGGACAGGGCCTGGAAACACCATATATTTT. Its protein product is CASSLGGTGPGNTIYF.

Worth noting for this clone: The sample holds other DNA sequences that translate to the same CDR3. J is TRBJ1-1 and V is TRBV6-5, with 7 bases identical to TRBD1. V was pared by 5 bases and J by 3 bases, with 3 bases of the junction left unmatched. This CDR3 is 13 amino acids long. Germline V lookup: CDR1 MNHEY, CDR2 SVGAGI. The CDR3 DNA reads TGTGCCAGCAGTCGAGACAGGGACACTGAAGCTTTCTTT. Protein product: CASSRDRDTEAFF.

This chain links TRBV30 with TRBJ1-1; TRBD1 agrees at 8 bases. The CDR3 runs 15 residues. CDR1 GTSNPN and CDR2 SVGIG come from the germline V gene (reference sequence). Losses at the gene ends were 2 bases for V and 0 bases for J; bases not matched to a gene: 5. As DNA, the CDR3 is TGTGCCTGGAGTACCTGGACAGGGCTGAACACTGAAGCTTTCTTT. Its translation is CAWSTWTGLNTEAFF.

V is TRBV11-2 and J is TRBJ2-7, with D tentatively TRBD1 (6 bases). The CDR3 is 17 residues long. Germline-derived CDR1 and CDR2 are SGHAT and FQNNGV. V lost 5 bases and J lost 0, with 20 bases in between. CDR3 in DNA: TGTGCCAGCAGCCCCCAGGGGACGGGAAAGAGCTCCTACGAGCAGTACTTC. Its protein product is CASSPQGTGKSSYEQYF.

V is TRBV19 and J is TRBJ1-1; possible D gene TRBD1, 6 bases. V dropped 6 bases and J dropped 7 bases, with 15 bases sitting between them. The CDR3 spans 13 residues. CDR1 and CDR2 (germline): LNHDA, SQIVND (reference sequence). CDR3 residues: CASSRGRGLEAFF. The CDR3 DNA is TGTGCCAGTAGCAGAGGCAGGGGACTTGAAGCTTTCTTT.

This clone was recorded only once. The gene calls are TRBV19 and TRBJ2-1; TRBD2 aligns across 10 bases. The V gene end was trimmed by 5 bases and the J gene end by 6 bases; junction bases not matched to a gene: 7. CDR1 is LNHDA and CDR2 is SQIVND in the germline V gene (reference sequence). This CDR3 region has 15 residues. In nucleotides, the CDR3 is TGTGCCAGTAGTGGTCTGAGCGGGGGGGCCAATGAGCAGTTCTTC. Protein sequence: CASSGLSGGANEQFF.

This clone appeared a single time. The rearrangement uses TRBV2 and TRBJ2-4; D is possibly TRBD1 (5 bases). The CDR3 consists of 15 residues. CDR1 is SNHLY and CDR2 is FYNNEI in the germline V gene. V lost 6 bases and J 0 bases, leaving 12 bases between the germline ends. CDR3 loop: CASRPQELAKNIQYF. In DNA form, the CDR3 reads TGTGCCAGCAGACCACAGGAGCTAGCCAAAAACATTCAGTACTTC.

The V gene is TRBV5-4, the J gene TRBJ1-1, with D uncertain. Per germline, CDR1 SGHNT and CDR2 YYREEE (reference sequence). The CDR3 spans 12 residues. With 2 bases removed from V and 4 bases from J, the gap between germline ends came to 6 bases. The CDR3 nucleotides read TGTGCCAGCAGCTTCGGCGGCACTGAAGCTTTCTTT. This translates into CASSFGGTEAFF.

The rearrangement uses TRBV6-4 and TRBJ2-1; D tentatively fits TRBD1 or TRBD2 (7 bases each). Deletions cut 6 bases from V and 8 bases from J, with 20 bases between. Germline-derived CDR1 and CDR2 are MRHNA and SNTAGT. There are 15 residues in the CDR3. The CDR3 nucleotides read TGTGCCAGCAGCGACGGGACAGAGGGGGGGGATGAGCAGTTCTTC. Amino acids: CASSDGTEGGDEQFF.

The CDR3 here is CASSQPSRPSLAGIEQYF. The CDR3 DNA follows: TGCGCCAGCAGCCAGCCCAGTCGGCCTTCACTAGCGGGGATCGAGCAGTACTTC. This chain joins TRBV4-1 and TRBJ2-7; 10 nucleotides match TRBD2. Germline trimming cut 3 bases from V and 6 bases from J; bases unmatched to any gene: 17. The CDR3 runs 18 residues. Germline assignment: CDR1 MGHRA and CDR2 YSYEKL.